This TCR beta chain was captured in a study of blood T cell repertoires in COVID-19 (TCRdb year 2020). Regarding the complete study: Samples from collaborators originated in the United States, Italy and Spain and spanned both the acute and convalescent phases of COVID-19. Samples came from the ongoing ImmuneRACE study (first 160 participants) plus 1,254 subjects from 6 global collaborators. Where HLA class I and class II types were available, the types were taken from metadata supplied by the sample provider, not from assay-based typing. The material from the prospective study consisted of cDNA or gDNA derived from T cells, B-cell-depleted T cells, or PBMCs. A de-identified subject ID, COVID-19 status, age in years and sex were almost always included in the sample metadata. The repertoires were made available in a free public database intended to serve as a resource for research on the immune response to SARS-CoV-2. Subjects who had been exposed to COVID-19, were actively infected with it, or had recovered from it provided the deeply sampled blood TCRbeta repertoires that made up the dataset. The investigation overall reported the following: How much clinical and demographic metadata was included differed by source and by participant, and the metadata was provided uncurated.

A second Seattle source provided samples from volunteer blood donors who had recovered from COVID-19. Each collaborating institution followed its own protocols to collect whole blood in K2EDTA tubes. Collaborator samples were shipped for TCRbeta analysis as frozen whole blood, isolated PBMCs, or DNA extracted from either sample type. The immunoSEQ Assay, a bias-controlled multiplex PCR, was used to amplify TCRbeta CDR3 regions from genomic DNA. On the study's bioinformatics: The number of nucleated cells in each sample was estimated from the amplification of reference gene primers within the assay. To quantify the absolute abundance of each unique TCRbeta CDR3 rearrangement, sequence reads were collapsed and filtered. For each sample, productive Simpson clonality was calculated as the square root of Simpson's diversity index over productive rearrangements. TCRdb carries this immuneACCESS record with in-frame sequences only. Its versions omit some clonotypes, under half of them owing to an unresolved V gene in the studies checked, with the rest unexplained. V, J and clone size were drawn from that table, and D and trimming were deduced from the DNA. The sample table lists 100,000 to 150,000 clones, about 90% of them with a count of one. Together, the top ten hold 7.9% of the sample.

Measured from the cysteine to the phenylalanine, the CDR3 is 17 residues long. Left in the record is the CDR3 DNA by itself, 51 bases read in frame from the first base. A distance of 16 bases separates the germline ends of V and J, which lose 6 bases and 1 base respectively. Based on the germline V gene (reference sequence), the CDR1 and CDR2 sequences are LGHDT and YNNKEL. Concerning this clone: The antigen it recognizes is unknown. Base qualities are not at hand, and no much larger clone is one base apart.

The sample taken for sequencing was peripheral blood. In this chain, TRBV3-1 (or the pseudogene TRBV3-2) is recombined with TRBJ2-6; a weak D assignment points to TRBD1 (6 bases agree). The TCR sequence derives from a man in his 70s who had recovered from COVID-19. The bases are TGTGCCAGCAGGGCACCTTCCACAGGGTCTGGGGCCAACGTCCTGACTTTC. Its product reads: CASRAPSTGSGANVLTF.